This paragraph covers one TCR beta chain sequence. Its antigen is not identified. Sequence at one end of the junction differs from germline and may be a read error. The length of the CDR3 is 15 residues. Germline CDR1 and CDR2: SGHRS and YFSETQ. Using a constant-region primer together with ProtoScript II reverse transcriptase, TCR beta cDNA was made from 500 ng of total RNA. The TCR beta library was amplified through three nested multiplex PCR rounds in a modified ARM-PCR procedure. Running about 11 cycles apiece, the first two PCR rounds relied on TRBV1-TRBV30 forward primers together with a C-beta reverse primer. A single record per CDR3 protein comes from TCRdb applying MiXCR to the multiplex PCR reads. Seen here are hundreds of thousands of distinct CDR3 sequences, about 60% observed once, and the top ten hold roughly 9%. These data are taken from a study of tumor-infiltrating lymphocytes in primary liver carcinoma. Looking at the study overall: Patients' primary liver carcinoma was surgically resected.

Study conclusions and caveats: The bulk unsorted samples meant that CD4+ and CD8+ repertoires went uncompared.

RNA was extracted from whole blood without cell sorting, alongside germline DNA. The patients lived with chronic HBV infection and had not yet received any treatment. Researchers reported drawing approximately 3.6 milliliters of peripheral blood before surgery. This chain connects TRBV5-1 to TRBJ2-7; 9 bases line up with TRBD2. This clonotype was obtained from a man aged 40-49 years with primary liver carcinoma and hepatitis B virus infection. The sample consisted of peripheral blood. The CDR3 region is CASSLGLAAIGEQYF. The DNA of the CDR3 is TGCGCCAGCAGTTTGGGACTAGCTGCCATAGGGGAGCAGTACTTC.